What follows is one T cell receptor (beta chain) and its context. What it recognizes is unknown. These data originate in a study of Tregs in tolerant kidney transplant recipients. Study overall: Sorting of CD4+CD25+CD127- cells followed approximately 3-day belatacept mixed lymphocyte reactions, sometimes with roughly 5-day graft donor restimulation. Study results and limitations: Findings come from small patient numbers and require larger validation.

Repertoires were generated with immunoSEQ multiplex PCR, while TCRdb's copy carries only in-frame clones and drops some. Of some 18,000 clones detected, about two thirds appear once; the ten largest clones hold 3.4%. The CDR3 contains 15 residues. The V gene's germline CDR1 is KGHSH and CDR2 LQKENI. Trimming shortened V by 3 bases and J by 3 bases, and 15 bases separated the two germline ends. The receptor was isolated from a human donor in good health. The chain combines TRBV18 with TRBJ2-7, with D tentatively TRBD1 (6 bases). The specimen was Tregs from blood cultured with allogeneic cells. The CDR3 DNA sequence: TGTGCCAGCTCACCTTCGACAGGATCACTCTACGAGCAGTACTTC. Translation gives CASSPSTGSLYEQYF.